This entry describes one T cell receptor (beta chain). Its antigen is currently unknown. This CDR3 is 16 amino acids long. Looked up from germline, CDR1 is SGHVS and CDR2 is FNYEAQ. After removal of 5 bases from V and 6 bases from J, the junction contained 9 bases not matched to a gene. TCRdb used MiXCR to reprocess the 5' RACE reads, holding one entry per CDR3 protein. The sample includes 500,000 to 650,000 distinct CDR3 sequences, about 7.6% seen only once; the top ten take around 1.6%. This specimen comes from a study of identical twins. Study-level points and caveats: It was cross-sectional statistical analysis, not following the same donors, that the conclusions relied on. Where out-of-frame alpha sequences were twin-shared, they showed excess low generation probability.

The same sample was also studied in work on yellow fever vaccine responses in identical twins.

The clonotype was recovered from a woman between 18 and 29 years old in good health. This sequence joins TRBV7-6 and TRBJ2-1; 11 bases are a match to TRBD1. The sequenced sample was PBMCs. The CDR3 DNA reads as TGTGCCAGCAGCCAAGGGACAGGGGGTATAGGCAATGAGCAGTTCTTC. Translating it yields CASSQGTGGIGNEQFF.